This T cell receptor beta chain was retrieved from a study of blood T cell repertoires in COVID-19. Study-wide context: Whether acute or convalescent, the COVID-19 samples came from the United States, Italy and Spain. Sources were T cells, B-cell-depleted T cells, or PBMCs; the material itself was cDNA or gDNA.

Authors' processing steps: Amplified reference gene primers provided the basis for estimating nucleated cell counts. Some clones are missing from TCRdb's copy, which holds only in-frame ones; the method was immunoSEQ multiplex PCR. V and J calls and clone size follow that table, whereas D and trimming were derived from the DNA. The sample lists some 180,000 clones; around 76% were seen once. Unmatched junction bases numbered 3, after V lost 0 bases and J lost 4 bases. Per germline, CDR1 ENHRY and CDR2 SYGVKD. CDR3 length equals 16 residues. The V call is TRBV10-3, the J call TRBJ2-3, with 11 bases aligning to TRBD1. What was sequenced was peripheral blood. The TCR was taken from a woman in her 50s with active or convalescent COVID-19. The CDR3 reads CAISESPGQGADTQYF. The CDR3 nucleotides are TGTGCCATCAGTGAGTCTCCGGGACAGGGGGCAGATACGCAGTATTTT.